This TCR beta chain is drawn from a study of PD-1 blockade in classical Hodgkin lymphoma. The study, taken as a whole, reports: While CD8+ TCR diversity did not rise significantly by C4D1, CD4+ TCR diversity did. Nivolumab starters within 1 year of ASCT were excluded.

TCRdb's copy holds only in-frame clones and misses some; the assay was immunoSEQ multiplex PCR. The sample has tens of thousands of clones, approximately 81% seen once. The CDR3 sequence is 14 residues long. From germline, CDR1 is SGHRS and CDR2 YFSETQ. V lost 4 bases and J lost 5; bases outside the gene matches: 4. The sample's time point: cycle 4 day 1 (C4D1), after around six weeks of nivolumab. Patients all relapsed after autologous stem cell transplantation, and there was variation in brentuximab vedotin exposure. With magnetic negative selection, CD4+ T cells were purified from PBMCs that had been thawed. Patients had relapsed/refractory classical Hodgkin lymphoma with complete response, partial response or progressive disease as best response. Details on this clone: Its antigen is still unknown.

The chain combines TRBV5-1 with TRBJ2-7; 12 bases match TRBD1. This clonotype originated in a human donor with classical Hodgkin lymphoma. This specimen was CD4+ T cells from blood, taken before the fourth cycle of nivolumab. In nucleotides, the CDR3 is TGCGCCAGCAGCCCCGGGACAGGGGGCGACGAGCAGTACTTC. Protein sequence: CASSPGTGGDEQYF. Full variable domain (outside the CDR3, taken from reference TRBV5-1 and TRBJ2-7): KAGVTQTPRYLIKTRGQQVTLSCSPISGHRSVSWYQQTPGQGLQFLFEYFSETQRNKGNFPGRFSGRQFSNSRSEMNVSTLELGDSALYLCASSPGTGGDEQYFGPGTRLTVT.